These 30 T cell receptor beta chains came from one sample sequenced in a study of cytomegalovirus exposure and HLA in healthy donors. PCR was performed using 60 Vbeta and 13 Jbeta primers. Sequencing used immunoSEQ multiplex PCR; TCRdb keeps in-frame clones, though not all of them. This sample has about 120,000 clones, with more than 60% found just once. The specimen was PBMCs. These receptors all come from a man aged 18 to 29 in good health and CMV-seronegative.

To note about this clone: The junction departs from the called germline gene at one end, perhaps through a read error. The CDR3 bases are TGTTCCAGCAGCTCGGGACTAGCGGGGGGGCACGTTCCCAAAGAGACCCAGTACTTC. Its protein product is CSSSSGLAGGHVPKETQYF. This sequence joins TRBV7-9 and TRBJ2-5; 16 positions match TRBD2. Germline CDR1 and CDR2: SEHNR and FQNEAQ (reference sequence). The CDR3 loop spans 19 amino acids. Based on the CDR3 plus reference TRBV7-9 and TRBJ2-5, the full variable domain is DTGVSQNPRHKITKRGQNVTFRCDPISEHNRLYWYRQTLGQGPEFLTYFQNEAQLEKSRLLSDRFSAERPKGSFSTLEIQRTEQGDSAMYLCSSSSGLAGGHVPKETQYFGPGTRLLVL.

The chain combines TRBV28 with TRBJ1-1, with TRBD1 as a possible D gene (6 bases). The germline gives CDR1 MDHEN, CDR2 SYDVKM. Trimming pared 2 bases from V and 1 base from J, leaving 11 bases between. CDR3 length equals 15 residues. Here the CDR3 reads CASSLPTGWNTEAFF. DNA for the CDR3: TGTGCCAGCAGTTTACCCACAGGGTGGAACACTGAAGCTTTCTTT.

This clone was seen only once. The chain joins TRBV28 to TRBJ2-7, with D possibly matching TRBD2 (5 bases). Trimming removed 3 bases at V and 4 bases at J, with 13 bases between. The CDR3 has 14 residues. Germline loops: CDR1 MDHEN, CDR2 SYDVKM. CDR3 in amino acids: CASSLVRTYYEQYF. The CDR3 DNA reads as TGTGCCAGCAGTTTGGTCCGGACTTATTACGAGCAGTACTTC.

This chain joins TRBV27 and TRBJ2-7; TRBD1 matches 11 bases. The CDR3 sequence is 16 residues long. J gave up 3 bases and V 4 bases, and 8 bases lay outside the gene matches. Germline CDR1 reads MNHEY; CDR2 reads SMNVEV (reference sequence). The CDR3 spells CASSSLAGTGGYEQYF. The CDR3 DNA reads TGTGCCAGCAGTTCCCTGGCCGGGACAGGGGGCTACGAGCAGTACTTC.

The V call is TRBV7-9, the J call TRBJ1-2; D might be TRBD1 (6 bases). V was trimmed by 5 bases and J by 8 bases, leaving 21 bases between them. CDR3 size: 15 residues. From germline, CDR1 is SEHNR and CDR2 FQNEAQ (reference sequence). CDR3: CASSPRGKDVEGYTF. In nucleotides, the CDR3 is TGTGCCAGCAGCCCAAGGGGGAAGGATGTCGAAGGCTACACCTTC.

V and J are TRBV18 and TRBJ2-1; D gene ambiguous. The germline V gene encodes CDR1 KGHSH and CDR2 LQKENI. With 1 base removed from V and 5 bases from J, the gap between germline ends came to 12 bases. This CDR3 contains 15 residues. The CDR3, as DNA: TGTGCCAGCTCACCACTACATGGTTCTGACAATGAGCAGTTCTTC. Encoded protein: CASSPLHGSDNEQFF.

The table lists this clone with a count of one. The chain is built from TRBV7-9 and TRBJ2-7; 11 nucleotides align to TRBD2. The ends lost 4 bases at V and 3 bases at J; junction bases unmatched: 11. This CDR3 region has 17 residues. Germline lookup yields CDR1 SEHNR and CDR2 FQNEAQ (reference sequence). CDR3: CASSSPGLAGTNYEQYF. Here the CDR3 DNA reads TGTGCCAGCAGCTCCCCCGGACTAGCGGGCACTAACTACGAGCAGTACTTC. Combining the CDR3 with reference TRBV7-9 and TRBJ2-7 gives the whole variable domain DTGVSQNPRHKITKRGQNVTFRCDPISEHNRLYWYRQTLGQGPEFLTYFQNEAQLEKSRLLSDRFSAERPKGSFSTLEIQRTEQGDSAMYLCASSSPGLAGTNYEQYFGPGTRLTVT.

The chain employs TRBV28 and TRBJ1-4, with D possibly matching TRBD1 (5 bases). The CDR3 covers 18 residues. Germline V CDR1 and CDR2: MDHEN, SYDVKM. V lost 1 base and J lost 3, with 18 bases in between. CDR3: CASSLLFLETASNEKLFF. The CDR3 DNA sequence: TGTGCCAGCAGTTTATTGTTTTTGGAGACAGCTTCTAATGAAAAACTGTTTTTT.

This clone was seen once. The chain uses TRBV2 and TRBJ2-3, with 13 nucleotides matching TRBD2. Trimming at V came to 5 bases and at J to 2 bases, leaving 13 bases not matched to a gene. This CDR3 comprises 19 residues. Germline lookup yields CDR1 SNHLY and CDR2 FYNNEI. The CDR3 spells CASSSGQILAGGPTDTQYF. In DNA, the CDR3 is TGTGCCAGCAGTTCGGGACAGATACTAGCGGGGGGGCCCACAGATACGCAGTATTTT.

A few counts support this clone. Here the CDR3 DNA reads TGCGCCAGCAGTTCACGACAGGGGGCGCCGTACGAGCAGTACTTC. Amino acids: CASSSRQGAPYEQYF. The chain uses TRBV10-1 and TRBJ2-7, with 10 bases that match TRBD1. The J segment lost 4 bases and the V segment lost 5 bases, leaving 8 bases of the junction unmatched. The CDR3 is 15 amino acids. Germline values: CDR1 WNHNN, CDR2 SYGVQD (reference sequence).

CDR3 nucleotide sequence: TGTGCCAGCAGCTTGTTTAGACAGGGAGGTACCGGGGAGCTGTTTTTT. This encodes CASSLFRQGGTGELFF. The chain links TRBV5-4 to TRBJ2-2, with D possibly matching TRBD1 (7 bases). CDR3 length equals 16 residues. CDR1 is SGHNT and CDR2 is YYREEE in the germline V gene (reference sequence). The V gene lost 1 base and the J gene lost 5 bases, with 15 bases spanning the gap.

The table lists this clone with a few counts. This chain connects TRBV13 to TRBJ2-1; 8 bases agree with TRBD1. V was pared by 5 bases and J by 0 bases, with 6 bases of the junction left unmatched. The CDR3 totals 16 residues. Germline CDR1 and CDR2: PRHDT and FYEKMQ (reference sequence). CDR3 in amino acids: CASSTRQGFSYNEQFF. DNA for the CDR3: TGTGCCAGCAGCACCCGACAGGGGTTCTCCTACAATGAGCAGTTCTTC.

V and J are TRBV30 and TRBJ1-2; maybe TRBD1 (5 bases). Trimming left V 1 base short and J 2 bases short, with 8 bases between. Germline CDR1 reads GTSNPN; CDR2 reads SVGIG (reference sequence). The CDR3 is made up of 13 amino acids. CDR3 protein: CAWSGGGNYGYTF. CDR3 DNA sequence: TGTGCCTGGAGTGGGGGGGGGAACTATGGCTACACCTTC.

This clone was picked up one time. The rearrangement links TRBV29-1 to TRBJ2-1; 7 bases line up with TRBD1. CDR3 size: 15 residues. From germline, CDR1 is SQVTM and CDR2 ANQGSEA. J gave up 2 bases and V 3 bases, and 7 bases lay outside the gene matches. In DNA, the CDR3 is TGCAGCGTTGATCCCGACAGGGTGACCTACAATGAGCAGTTCTTC. Amino acid sequence: CSVDPDRVTYNEQFF.

The CDR3 DNA is TGCGCCAGCACCCGAGGGCTAGCGGGGGGCAATGAGCAGTTCTTC. Amino acid sequence: CASTRGLAGGNEQFF. The chain links TRBV5-1 to TRBJ2-1, with 11 nucleotides matching TRBD2. Germline V gene lookup returns CDR1 SGHRS and CDR2 YFSETQ. The CDR3 runs to 15 residues. Unmatched junction bases numbered 8, after V lost 6 bases and J lost 6 bases.

The chain recombines TRBV10-2 with TRBJ2-1, with 7 nucleotides matching TRBD2. J gave up 14 bases and V 8 bases, and 18 bases lay outside the gene matches. Germline assignment: CDR1 WSHSY and CDR2 SAAADI. The CDR3 totals 14 residues. The CDR3 sequence is CASALTGSRELEFF. As DNA, the CDR3 is TGCGCCAGCGCCTTGACGGGGTCGCGGGAGTTGGAGTTCTTC.

This clone occurred a few times. This chain uses TRBV7-6 with TRBJ2-7, with 7 bases that match TRBD1. J was trimmed by 6 bases and V by 2 bases; bases with no gene match: 19. Germline CDR1 and CDR2: SGHVS and FNYEAQ. This CDR3 has 18 amino acids. The CDR3 sequence: CASSLRSGTDQAGVEQYF. CDR3 nucleotides: TGTGCCAGCAGCTTACGTTCCGGGACAGACCAGGCAGGGGTCGAGCAGTACTTC.

This chain uses TRBV9 with TRBJ2-6; D not certain. CDR1 is SGDLS, CDR2 YYNGEE, per germline. Trimming removed 0 bases from V and 4 bases from J, with 14 bases in between. This CDR3 has 17 residues. Written as DNA, the CDR3 is TGTGCCAGCAGCGTAGATTCGAGAGGTACCGGGGCCAACGTCCTGACTTTC. It encodes CASSVDSRGTGANVLTF.

The V and J genes are TRBV30 and TRBJ1-4; no definite D call. Between the trimmed V and J ends, which lost 1 base and 8 bases, there was a span of 11 bases. Germline CDR1 is GTSNPN and CDR2 is SVGIG (reference sequence). This CDR3 region has 13 residues. For the CDR3, the DNA is TGTGCCTGGAGTGAGGATGCGGTCGAAAAACTGTTTTTT. This codes for CAWSEDAVEKLFF.

The rearrangement joins TRBV30 to TRBJ2-1; D is undetermined. Trimming took 1 base from V and 4 from J, leaving 11 bases between them. The CDR3 sequence is 14 residues long. The germline V gene encodes CDR1 GTSNPN and CDR2 SVGIG (reference sequence). This CDR3 reads CAWSARDLYNEQFF. The DNA for the CDR3 is TGTGCCTGGAGTGCTAGAGATCTTTACAATGAGCAGTTCTTC.

A few counts support this clone. The chain has TRBV30 and TRBJ1-2; D may be TRBD1 (6 bases). This CDR3 region has 16 residues. Between the trimmed V and J ends, which lost 5 bases and 0 bases, there was a span of 19 bases. The V gene's germline CDR1 is GTSNPN and CDR2 SVGIG (reference sequence). The chain's CDR3 is CAWERDWTAPNYGYTF. The CDR3, as DNA: TGTGCCTGGGAACGGGATTGGACAGCCCCTAACTATGGCTACACCTTC.

This clone has a handful of counts. This chain joins TRBV5-1 and TRBJ2-7; tentatively, D is TRBD2 (5 bases). The CDR3 has 14 amino acids. Looked up from germline, CDR1 is SGHRS and CDR2 is YFSETQ. With 4 bases removed from V and 3 bases from J, the gap between germline ends came to 14 bases. The CDR3 region has the DNA TGCGCCAGCAGCCCACCGGGGATGGGCTACGAGCAGTACTTC. It translates to CASSPPGMGYEQYF.

The gene calls are TRBV5-1 and TRBJ1-2; 11 nucleotides match TRBD1. This CDR3 is 14 amino acids long. Trimming removed 4 bases from V and 5 bases from J; junction bases left unmatched: 4. Germline CDR1 is SGHRS and CDR2 is YFSETQ. The DNA for the CDR3 is TGCGCCAGCAGCCCAGGGACAGGGGGGTATGGCTACACCTTC. Translation gives CASSPGTGGYGYTF.

This chain joins TRBV29-1 and TRBJ2-2, with 8 bases lining up with TRBD2. Germline CDR1 SQVTM, CDR2 ANQGSEA. CDR3 length: 12 amino acids. V dropped 6 bases and J dropped 7; count of bases not matched to a gene: 4. CDR3: CSVGLGIGELFF. In nucleotides, the CDR3 is TGCAGCGTGGGACTAGGTATCGGGGAGCTGTTTTTT.

The J gene is TRBJ1-2, the V gene TRBV28; weak D call: TRBD1 (5 bases). V shed 7 bases and J shed 8 bases, with 20 bases lying between them. Germline CDR1 MDHEN, CDR2 SYDVKM. The CDR3 totals 14 residues. The CDR3 DNA is TGTGCCAGCATCCCTCCGGGGGAGGTGGGAGGCTACACCTTC. It specifies CASIPPGEVGGYTF.

This clone was observed a single time. The chain links TRBV11-2 to TRBJ2-7, with 9 bases lining up with TRBD1. The CDR3 has 16 residues. The germline gives CDR1 SGHAT, CDR2 FQNNGV. Trimming at V came to 1 base and at J to 3 bases, leaving 7 bases not matched to a gene. The CDR3 DNA reads as TGTGCCAGCAGCTTAGGTCCGGGACAGGGAAGCTACGAGCAGTACTTC. Translating gives CASSLGPGQGSYEQYF.

CDR3 DNA: TGTGCCAGCAGTTATTTTACTAGCGGGACCACCGGGGAGCTGTTTTTT. As protein: CASSYFTSGTTGELFF. This chain connects TRBV6-5 to TRBJ2-2; 10 bases map to TRBD2. Germline assignment: CDR1 MNHEY and CDR2 SVGAGI. This CDR3 contains 16 residues. The V and J ends lost 3 bases and 4 bases, in that order; junction bases with no gene match: 5.

V is TRBV7-9 and J is TRBJ2-1, with D hard to call. Trimming removed 3 bases from V and 0 bases from J, with 12 bases in between. The CDR3 runs to 16 residues. Per germline, CDR1 SEHNR and CDR2 FQNEAQ (reference sequence). CDR3 sequence reads: CASSFLLRRSYNEQFF. The DNA for the CDR3 is TGTGCCAGCAGCTTCCTCTTGAGGCGCTCCTACAATGAGCAGTTCTTC.

V and J are TRBV7-2 and TRBJ2-1; D is unclear. This CDR3 spans 11 amino acids. V was trimmed by 3 bases and J by 7 bases, leaving 4 bases between them. The germline V gene has CDR1 SGHTA and CDR2 FQGNSA. CDR3 loop: CASSFSNEQFF. CDR3 DNA: TGTGCCAGCAGCTTCTCTAATGAGCAGTTCTTC.

This chain joins TRBV27 and TRBJ2-7; no clear D. CDR3 size: 13 residues. The V gene's germline CDR1 is MNHEY and CDR2 SMNVEV (reference sequence). V lost 6 bases and J 3 bases, leaving 12 bases between the germline ends. The CDR3 nucleotides read TGTGCCAGCAGCTCCCGACTTAGCTACGAGCAGTACTTC. This encodes CASSSRLSYEQYF.